Listed below are T cell receptor beta chains from one sample, sequenced in a study of technical replicates of blood from a handful of donors. Using immunoSEQ multiplex PCR, the repertoire was profiled, and TCRdb retains in-frame clones only, with some absent. The table lists around 72,000 clones, approximately 98% of them singletons. Sequencing was carried out using T cells isolated from PBMCs. These receptors all come from a human donor in good health. CDR3s include the opening cysteine and the closing phenylalanine or tryptophan. Each record gives: J gene, clone size, V gene, D gene, CDR3 length, CDR3 protein, CDR3 DNA. A D gene is named only where the DNA matches it firmly. The size entry is marked missing in some rows and otherwise reads once, few, many or a size class.

J gene: TRBJ2-1; clone size: -; V gene: TRBV7-9; D gene: TRBD1; CDR3 length: 14; CDR3 protein: CASSPRTGGNEQFF; CDR3 DNA: TGTGCCAGCAGCCCGCGGACAGGGGGCAATGAGCAGTTCTTC
J gene: TRBJ2-7; clone size: -; V gene: TRBV27; D gene: -; CDR3 length: 13; CDR3 protein: CASSLLVEGEQYF; CDR3 DNA: TGTGCCAGCAGTTTATTGGTAGAGGGTGAGCAGTACTTC
J gene: TRBJ2-7; clone size: -; V gene: TRBV4-2; D gene: -; CDR3 length: 14; CDR3 protein: CASSQNPPGVGQYF; CDR3 DNA: TGTGCCAGCAGCCAAAACCCCCCAGGGGTTGGGCAGTACTTC
J gene: TRBJ1-3; clone size: -; V gene: TRBV7-9; D gene: TRBD1; CDR3 length: 14; CDR3 protein: CASSPTGTGDTIYF; CDR3 DNA: TGTGCCAGCAGCCCAACCGGGACAGGGGACACCATATATTTT
J gene: TRBJ2-1; clone size: -; V gene: TRBV6-4; D gene: TRBD2; CDR3 length: 16; CDR3 protein: CASSDLNLAGENEQFF; CDR3 DNA: TGTGCCAGCAGTGACCTAAACTTAGCGGGAGAAAACGAGCAGTTCTTC
J gene: TRBJ2-1; clone size: once; V gene: TRBV4-1; D gene: TRBD2; CDR3 length: 14; CDR3 protein: CASSQGLAYNEQFF; CDR3 DNA: TGCGCCAGCAGCCAAGGACTAGCGTACAATGAGCAGTTCTTC
J gene: TRBJ2-7; clone size: -; V gene: TRBV28; D gene: -; CDR3 length: 12; CDR3 protein: CASSSPLFEQYF; CDR3 DNA: TGTGCCAGCAGTTCCCCTCTGTTCGAGCAGTACTTC
J gene: TRBJ2-7; clone size: -; V gene: TRBV6-5; D gene: TRBD1; CDR3 length: 15; CDR3 protein: CASSYRDRGTYEQYF; CDR3 DNA: TGTGCCAGCAGTTACAGGGACAGGGGTACCTACGAGCAGTACTTC
J gene: TRBJ1-2; clone size: once; V gene: TRBV19; D gene: -; CDR3 length: 13; CDR3 protein: CASSIDRWYGYTF; CDR3 DNA: TGTGCCAGTAGTATCGACAGGTGGTATGGCTACACCTTC
J gene: TRBJ2-1; clone size: -; V gene: TRBV23-1; D gene: -; CDR3 length: 10; CDR3 protein: CASKKGKQFF; CDR3 DNA: TGCGCCAGCAAGAAGGGGAAGCAGTTCTTC
J gene: TRBJ2-7; clone size: -; V gene: TRBV9; D gene: TRBD2; CDR3 length: 15; CDR3 protein: CASSVSSGASYEQYF; CDR3 DNA: TGTGCCAGCAGCGTTTCCAGCGGGGCCTCCTACGAGCAGTACTTC
J gene: TRBJ2-3; clone size: -; V gene: TRBV5-6; D gene: -; CDR3 length: 14; CDR3 protein: CASSHGISTDTQYF; CDR3 DNA: TGTGCCAGCAGCCACGGTATTAGCACAGATACGCAGTATTTT
J gene: TRBJ1-1; clone size: -; V gene: TRBV7-9; D gene: -; CDR3 length: 13; CDR3 protein: CASSSGSYTGAFF; CDR3 DNA: TGTGCCAGCAGCTCTGGGAGCTATACTGGTGCTTTCTTT
J gene: TRBJ2-1; clone size: -; V gene: TRBV9; D gene: TRBD2; CDR3 length: 15; CDR3 protein: CASSVEGTSGNEQFF; CDR3 DNA: TGTGCCAGCAGCGTAGAGGGAACTAGCGGGAATGAGCAGTTCTTC
J gene: TRBJ1-1; clone size: -; V gene: TRBV6-5; D gene: TRBD1; CDR3 length: 12; CDR3 protein: CASTGTATEAFF; CDR3 DNA: TGTGCCAGCACCGGGACAGCCACTGAAGCTTTCTTT
J gene: TRBJ2-5; clone size: -; V gene: TRBV5-1; D gene: TRBD2; CDR3 length: 17; CDR3 protein: CASSGGLAGVGQETQYF; CDR3 DNA: TGCGCCAGCAGCGGAGGACTAGCGGGAGTAGGGCAAGAGACCCAGTACTTC
J gene: TRBJ2-7; clone size: -; V gene: TRBV4-2; D gene: -; CDR3 length: 17; CDR3 protein: CASSQVDGGPSSYEQYF; CDR3 DNA: TGTGCCAGCAGCCAAGTTGATGGCGGGCCGAGCTCCTACGAGCAGTACTTC
J gene: TRBJ1-2; clone size: -; V gene: TRBV9; D gene: -; CDR3 length: 13; CDR3 protein: CASTKGANYGYTF; CDR3 DNA: TGTGCCAGCACGAAAGGGGCTAACTATGGCTACACCTTC
J gene: TRBJ2-3; clone size: once; V gene: TRBV5-4; D gene: TRBD2; CDR3 length: 18; CDR3 protein: CASSLAEWSGTARDTQYF; CDR3 DNA: TGTGCCAGCAGCTTGGCCGAGTGGAGCGGGACTGCTCGAGATACGCAGTATTTT
J gene: TRBJ2-7; clone size: -; V gene: TRBV6-5; D gene: -; CDR3 length: 11; CDR3 protein: CASSSSGEQYF; CDR3 DNA: TGTGCCAGCAGTTCGTCAGGCGAGCAGTACTTC
J gene: TRBJ2-7; clone size: -; V gene: TRBV4-2; D gene: TRBD2; CDR3 length: 16; CDR3 protein: CASSQGPGLADYEQYF; CDR3 DNA: TGTGCCAGCAGCCAGGGACCGGGACTAGCAGATTACGAGCAGTACTTC
J gene: TRBJ2-3; clone size: -; V gene: TRBV27; D gene: -; CDR3 length: 15; CDR3 protein: CASSLQGTPGDTQYF; CDR3 DNA: TGTGCCAGCAGTCTACAGGGAACTCCAGGCGATACGCAGTATTTT
J gene: TRBJ1-5; clone size: -; V gene: TRBV6-1; D gene: -; CDR3 length: 13; CDR3 protein: CASSGRGYQPQHF; CDR3 DNA: TGTGCCAGCAGTGGACGGGGGTATCAGCCCCAGCATTTT
J gene: TRBJ2-2; clone size: -; V gene: TRBV5-1; D gene: TRBD1; CDR3 length: 15; CDR3 protein: CASNLGQANTGELFF; CDR3 DNA: TGCGCCAGCAACTTGGGACAGGCGAACACCGGGGAGCTGTTTTTT
J gene: TRBJ2-1; clone size: -; V gene: TRBV7-9; D gene: TRBD1; CDR3 length: 15; CDR3 protein: CASTGDRERVNEQFF; CDR3 DNA: TGTGCCAGCACCGGGGACAGGGAACGGGTCAATGAGCAGTTCTTC
J gene: TRBJ1-4; clone size: -; V gene: TRBV10-3; D gene: -; CDR3 length: 13; CDR3 protein: CAISEARGEKLFF; CDR3 DNA: TGTGCCATCAGTGAGGCTAGGGGTGAAAAACTGTTTTTT
J gene: TRBJ1-2; clone size: -; V gene: TRBV4-3; D gene: -; CDR3 length: 14; CDR3 protein: CASSTGQLNYGYTF; CDR3 DNA: TGCGCCAGCAGCACCGGACAGCTAAACTATGGCTACACCTTC
J gene: TRBJ2-7; clone size: -; V gene: TRBV28; D gene: -; CDR3 length: 12; CDR3 protein: CASTKTSYEQYF; CDR3 DNA: TGTGCCAGCACCAAAACAAGCTACGAGCAGTACTTC
J gene: TRBJ1-1; clone size: -; V gene: TRBV28; D gene: TRBD1; CDR3 length: 13; CDR3 protein: CASSQTGSTEAFF; CDR3 DNA: TGTGCCAGCAGTCAGACAGGGAGCACTGAAGCTTTCTTT
J gene: TRBJ2-1; clone size: -; V gene: TRBV5-4; D gene: TRBD2; CDR3 length: 15; CDR3 protein: CASSFSGSSYNEQFF; CDR3 DNA: TGTGCCAGCAGCTTTAGCGGGAGCTCCTACAATGAGCAGTTCTTC
J gene: TRBJ1-3; clone size: -; V gene: TRBV7-2; D gene: -; CDR3 length: 16; CDR3 protein: CASRLLTGESGNTIYF; CDR3 DNA: TGTGCCAGCAGACTTTTGACGGGAGAGTCTGGAAACACCATATATTTT
J gene: TRBJ2-7; clone size: -; V gene: TRBV5-1; D gene: -; CDR3 length: 15; CDR3 protein: CASSENRQGVGEQYF; CDR3 DNA: TGCGCCAGCAGCGAGAACCGGCAGGGTGTAGGCGAGCAGTACTTC
J gene: TRBJ1-5; clone size: -; V gene: TRBV30; D gene: TRBD1; CDR3 length: 16; CDR3 protein: CAWRTSGTGYNQPQHF; CDR3 DNA: TGTGCCTGGAGGACCTCCGGGACAGGGTACAATCAGCCCCAGCATTTT
J gene: TRBJ2-2; clone size: -; V gene: TRBV27; D gene: TRBD1; CDR3 length: 14; CDR3 protein: CASRGQGRTGELFF; CDR3 DNA: TGTGCCAGCAGGGGACAGGGAAGGACCGGGGAGCTGTTTTTT
J gene: TRBJ2-7; clone size: -; V gene: TRBV11-3; D gene: -; CDR3 length: 12; CDR3 protein: CASSLNRDEQYF; CDR3 DNA: TGTGCCAGCAGCTTAAACAGGGACGAGCAGTACTTC
J gene: TRBJ1-2; clone size: -; V gene: TRBV5-5; D gene: TRBD1; CDR3 length: 15; CDR3 protein: CASSGSRDRGDGYTF; CDR3 DNA: TGTGCCAGCAGCGGCTCCCGGGACAGGGGCGATGGCTACACCTTC
J gene: TRBJ2-5; clone size: once; V gene: TRBV11-2; D gene: -; CDR3 length: 15; CDR3 protein: CASSSIRTVQETQYF; CDR3 DNA: TGTGCCAGCAGCTCGATCCGGACAGTCCAAGAGACCCAGTACTTC
J gene: TRBJ2-7; clone size: -; V gene: TRBV28; D gene: TRBD2; CDR3 length: 14; CDR3 protein: CASSYTSETYEQYF; CDR3 DNA: TGTGCCAGCAGTTATACTAGCGAGACCTACGAGCAGTACTTC
J gene: TRBJ1-2; clone size: -; V gene: TRBV5-1; D gene: TRBD1; CDR3 length: 16; CDR3 protein: CASSSTGTGGSYGYTF; CDR3 DNA: TGCGCCAGCAGCTCTACCGGGACAGGGGGATCCTATGGCTACACCTTC
J gene: TRBJ1-1; clone size: -; V gene: TRBV6-4; D gene: -; CDR3 length: 11; CDR3 protein: CASSDNLKAFF; CDR3 DNA: TGTGCCAGCAGTGACAATTTAAAAGCTTTCTTT